A selection of T cell receptor beta chains follows, all from one sample in a study of OX40 agonist ivuxolimab in advanced cancers. The protocol was immunoSEQ multiplex PCR, while the TCRdb copy is restricted to in-frame clones and leaves out a portion. The sample consists of more than 45,000 clones, roughly 86% of them appearing once. The specimen was CD4+ or CD8+ T cells sorted from blood, collected in a trial of the OX40 agonist ivuxolimab. Receptor source: an adult with an advanced solid tumor such as melanoma, head and neck, liver or kidney cancer. CDR3s include the opening cysteine and the closing phenylalanine or tryptophan. Fields, in order: V gene, clone size, D gene, CDR3 length, J gene, CDR3 protein, CDR3 DNA. D genes are given only for firm matches. Clone size is stated in some rows and not others, as once, few, many or a class when expanded.

>TRBV7-2|.|.|15|TRBJ2-3
CASSLAGTSFHGQYF
TGTGCCAGCAGCTTAGCCGGGACTTCCTTCCACGGGCAGTATTTT
>TRBV14|once|.|17|TRBJ1-3
CASSQITGFGSGNTIYF
TGTGCCAGCAGCCAAATCACAGGGTTCGGCTCTGGAAACACCATATATTTT
>TRBV29-1|.|.|12|TRBJ1-4
CSAIATNEKLFF
TGCAGCGCCATTGCAACTAATGAAAAACTGTTTTTT
>TRBV7-8|.|TRBD2|16|TRBJ2-1
CASRYTSGSSYNEQFF
TGTGCCAGCAGATACACTAGCGGGAGCTCCTACAATGAGCAGTTCTTC
>TRBV19|few|.|11|TRBJ1-1
CASQPGTEAFF
TGTGCCAGCCAGCCGGGGACTGAAGCTTTCTTT
>TRBV5-4|.|.|11|TRBJ2-1
CASSKPDEQFF
TGTGCCAGCAGCAAGCCGGATGAGCAGTTCTTC
>TRBV28|once|.|14|TRBJ1-2
CASSLRGVDYGYTF
TGTGCCAGCAGTTTGAGGGGGGTTGACTATGGCTACACCTTC
>TRBV2|few|.|15|TRBJ1-5
CASRGRWTADQPQHF
TGTGCCAGCAGGGGGAGATGGACAGCCGATCAGCCCCAGCATTTT
>TRBV9|.|.|16|TRBJ2-7
CASSVGPDMSSYEQYF
TGTGCCAGCAGCGTAGGTCCGGACATGAGCTCCTACGAGCAGTACTTC
>TRBV9|.|.|16|TRBJ2-1
CASSVGGGVAYNEQFF
TGTGCCAGCAGCGTAGGTGGCGGGGTGGCCTACAATGAGCAGTTCTTC
>TRBV29-1|.|.|14|TRBJ1-1
CSVEVRGGYTEAFF
TGCAGCGTTGAAGTCCGGGGGGGTTACACTGAAGCTTTCTTT
>TRBV13|.|.|13|TRBJ1-2
CASSLPGGYGYTF
TGTGCCAGCAGCTTACCGGGGGGCTATGGCTACACCTTC
>TRBV10-3|.|TRBD2|13|TRBJ2-4
CAISGGEGNIQYF
TGTGCCATCAGTGGGGGGGAGGGTAACATTCAGTACTTC
>TRBV6-5|few|.|15|TRBJ2-1
CASSAGTRIYNEQFF
TGTGCCAGCAGTGCAGGGACTCGTATATACAATGAGCAGTTCTTC
>TRBV19|.|.|10|TRBJ2-7
CASASYEQYF
TGTGCCAGTGCTTCCTACGAGCAGTACTTC
>TRBV5-6|.|TRBD1|13|TRBJ1-2
CASDRVGLYGYTF
TGTGCCAGCGACAGGGTGGGCCTCTATGGCTACACCTTC
>TRBV28|.|TRBD2|11|TRBJ2-1
CASGRYNEQFF
TGTGCTAGCGGGAGGTACAATGAGCAGTTCTTC
>TRBV5-6|.|TRBD2|17|TRBJ2-7
CASRPEGLAGGRNEQYF
TGTGCCAGCAGGCCAGAGGGACTAGCGGGAGGTAGAAACGAGCAGTACTTC
>TRBV2|few|.|15|TRBJ1-5
CASSEWLGGDQPQHF
TGTGCCAGCAGTGAATGGCTGGGGGGGGATCAGCCCCAGCATTTT
>TRBV27|.|.|14|TRBJ2-7
CASSPSRGPYEQYF
TGTGCCAGCAGCCCCTCCAGAGGGCCCTACGAGCAGTACTTC
>TRBV19|.|TRBD1|13|TRBJ1-5
CASSQGGLQPQHF
TGTGCCAGTAGTCAGGGGGGTCTGCAGCCCCAGCATTTT
>TRBV10-2|.|.|16|TRBJ2-3
CASRSVGLSSTDTQYF
TGCGCCAGCAGATCTGTAGGGCTTTCTAGCACAGATACGCAGTATTTT
>TRBV20-1|.|.|10|TRBJ1-2
CSAKNYGYTF
TGCAGTGCAAAGAACTATGGCTACACCTTC
>TRBV9|.|TRBD2|16|TRBJ2-2
CASSFGLATNTGELFF
TGTGCCAGCAGCTTTGGACTAGCTACGAACACCGGGGAGCTGTTTTTT
>TRBV7-2|.|TRBD1|16|TRBJ2-3
CASSIDRGWGTDTQYF
TGTGCCAGCAGCATCGACAGGGGTTGGGGCACAGATACGCAGTATTTT
>TRBV27|.|TRBD1|17|TRBJ2-1
CASSLSGWDRPYNEQFF
TGTGCCAGCAGTTTATCAGGCTGGGACAGGCCCTACAATGAGCAGTTCTTC
>TRBV29-1|.|.|11|TRBJ2-5
CSVDQGETQYF
TGCAGCGTTGACCAGGGAGAGACCCAGTACTTC
>TRBV5-4|.|TRBD1|14|TRBJ2-2
CASSSTGGSGELFF
TGTGCCAGCAGCTCGACAGGGGGGTCCGGGGAGCTGTTTTTT
>TRBV28|.|.|17|TRBJ2-2
CASSLIQGGKRAGELFF
TGTGCCAGCAGCCTAATCCAGGGGGGCAAAAGGGCCGGGGAGCTGTTTTTT
>TRBV25-1|.|TRBD1|16|TRBJ1-1
CASSEYLDRGNTEAFF
TGTGCCAGCAGTGAATACCTCGACAGGGGGAACACTGAAGCTTTCTTT
>TRBV5-1|.|TRBD1|14|TRBJ1-4
CASRGGQGGEKLFF
TGCGCCAGCAGGGGGGGACAGGGCGGTGAAAAACTGTTTTTT
>TRBV27|.|.|15|TRBJ2-1
CASSPSFLSYNEQFF
TGTGCCAGCAGTCCCTCGTTCCTCTCCTACAATGAGCAGTTCTTC
>TRBV18|once|.|17|TRBJ1-3
CASSLNRDLSSGNTIYF
TGTGCCAGCTCACTGAACAGGGACTTGAGCTCTGGAAACACCATATATTTT
>TRBV7-9|.|.|11|TRBJ1-1
CASSRAVEAFF
TGTGCCAGCTCGAGGGCCGTTGAAGCTTTCTTT
>TRBV6-1|.|.|11|TRBJ1-1
CASSLDVSAFF
TGTGCCAGCAGTCTGGACGTGAGTGCTTTCTTT
>TRBV5-1|.|TRBD2|17|TRBJ2-5
CASSLGALAGVGETQYF
TGCGCCAGCAGCCTCGGGGCCCTAGCGGGAGTTGGGGAGACCCAGTACTTC
>TRBV6-1|.|TRBD2|15|TRBJ2-1
CASTKLRLADNEQFF
TGTGCCAGCACGAAACTGAGACTAGCGGATAATGAGCAGTTCTTC
>TRBV11-2|few|.|14|TRBJ2-2
CASGRRGRGGELFF
TGTGCCAGCGGCAGGAGAGGGCGGGGCGGGGAGCTGTTTTTT
>TRBV27|.|.|16|TRBJ2-7
CASSLSMQGWAYEQYF
TGTGCCAGCAGTTTATCAATGCAGGGGTGGGCCTACGAGCAGTACTTC
>TRBV6-6|.|.|13|TRBJ2-7
CASSPGHLLEQYF
TGTGCCAGCAGCCCGGGACATCTTTTGGAGCAGTACTTC
>TRBV12-5|.|TRBD1|13|TRBJ1-3
CATRGPSGNTIYF
TGTGCAACCAGGGGGCCCTCTGGAAACACCATATATTTT
>TRBV6-1|.|.|14|TRBJ1-5
CASQDNYSNQPQHF
TGTGCCAGCCAGGACAACTATAGCAATCAGCCCCAGCATTTT
>TRBV19|.|TRBD1|16|TRBJ2-3
CASSITGTGDTDTQYF
TGTGCCAGTAGTATTACCGGGACAGGAGATACAGATACGCAGTATTTT
>TRBV2|.|TRBD1|15|TRBJ2-3
CASSPQGISTDTQYF
TGTGCCAGCAGTCCACAGGGGATTAGCACAGATACGCAGTATTTT
>TRBV5-1|.|.|12|TRBJ1-2
CASRYLQGGYAF
TGCGCCAGCAGATATCTACAGGGAGGCTACGCCTTC
>TRBV28|once|.|13|TRBJ2-2
CASASLFTGELFF
TGTGCCAGCGCCAGTCTATTCACCGGGGAGCTGTTTTTT
>TRBV19|.|TRBD2|14|TRBJ2-7
CASSTSGRAREQYF
TGTGCCAGTAGTACTAGCGGGAGGGCCCGGGAGCAGTACTTC
>TRBV11-2|.|.|12|TRBJ1-1
CASSSGGTEAFF
TGTGCCAGCAGCTCCGGAGGCACTGAAGCTTTCTTT